Reported below is one T cell receptor (beta chain). Its cognate antigen is unknown. Unmatched junction bases numbered 12, after V lost 4 bases and J lost 7 bases. The CDR3 loop spans 15 amino acids. Germline lookup yields CDR1 SGHNT and CDR2 YYREEE (reference sequence). 13 Jbeta primers and 60 Vbeta primers were used for the PCR. Assay: immunoSEQ multiplex PCR; the TCRdb copy retains only in-frame clones and omits some. In the table there are more than 150,000 clones, around 80% of which are singletons. These data belong to a study of cytomegalovirus exposure and HLA in healthy donors. Study-level findings and limits: In an earlier analysis, about 87% or about 30%: the productive usage of most TCR beta V segments. Among donors in an Asian-associated ancestry cluster, a later analysis reportedly found fewer N-insertions than the roughly 700-donor mean. Clonal expansion was found to be greater in HLA-associated TCR beta chains than in equally common others in a later analysis.

The chain employs TRBV5-4 and TRBJ1-1; the match to TRBD1 covers 8 bases. The origin of this receptor is a woman aged 25 to 39 in good health and CMV-seronegative. The sequenced material came from PBMCs. CDR3 nucleotides: TGTGCCAGCAGCCTTCCAGGGGGCTCCAACCTTGAAGCTTTCTTT. Its translation is CASSLPGGSNLEAFF.